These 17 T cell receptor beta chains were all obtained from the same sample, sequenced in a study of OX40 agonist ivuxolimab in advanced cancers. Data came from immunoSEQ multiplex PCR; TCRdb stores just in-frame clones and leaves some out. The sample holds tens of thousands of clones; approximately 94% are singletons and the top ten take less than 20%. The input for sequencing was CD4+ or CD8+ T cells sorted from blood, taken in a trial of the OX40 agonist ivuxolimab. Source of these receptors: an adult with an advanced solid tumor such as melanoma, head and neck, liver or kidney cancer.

The chain's CDR3 is CASSLGQAGPEAFF. CDR3 nucleotide sequence: TGCGCCAGCAGCTTGGGTCAGGCTGGCCCTGAAGCTTTCTTT. The V and J genes are TRBV5-1 and TRBJ1-1; the D is unclear. Per germline, CDR1 SGHRS and CDR2 YFSETQ. This CDR3 contains 14 residues. V lost 0 bases, J lost 6 bases, and 12 bases lay in between.

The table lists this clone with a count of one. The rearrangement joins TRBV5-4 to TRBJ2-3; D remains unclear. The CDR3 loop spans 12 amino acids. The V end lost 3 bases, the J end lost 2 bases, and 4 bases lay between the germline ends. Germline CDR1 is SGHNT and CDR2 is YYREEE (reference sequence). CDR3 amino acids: CASSSSTDTQYF. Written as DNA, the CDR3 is TGTGCCAGCAGCTCCTCCACAGATACGCAGTATTTT.

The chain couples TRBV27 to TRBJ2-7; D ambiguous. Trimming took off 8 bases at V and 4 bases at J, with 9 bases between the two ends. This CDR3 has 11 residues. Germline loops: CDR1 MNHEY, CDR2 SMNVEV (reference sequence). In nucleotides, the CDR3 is TGTGCCAGCGGTCTTTCATACGAGCAGTACTTC. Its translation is CASGLSYEQYF.

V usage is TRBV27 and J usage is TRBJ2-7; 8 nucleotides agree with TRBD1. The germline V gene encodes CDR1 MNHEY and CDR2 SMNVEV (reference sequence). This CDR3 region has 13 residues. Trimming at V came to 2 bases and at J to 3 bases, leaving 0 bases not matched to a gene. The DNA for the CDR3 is TGTGCCAGCAGTTTAGGGACAGGCTACGAGCAGTACTTC. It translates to CASSLGTGYEQYF.

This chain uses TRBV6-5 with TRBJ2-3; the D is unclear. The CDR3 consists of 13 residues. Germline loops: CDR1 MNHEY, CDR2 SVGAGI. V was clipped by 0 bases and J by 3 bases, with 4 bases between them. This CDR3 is CASSYSGTDTQYF. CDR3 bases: TGTGCCAGCAGTTACTCGGGTACAGATACGCAGTATTTT.

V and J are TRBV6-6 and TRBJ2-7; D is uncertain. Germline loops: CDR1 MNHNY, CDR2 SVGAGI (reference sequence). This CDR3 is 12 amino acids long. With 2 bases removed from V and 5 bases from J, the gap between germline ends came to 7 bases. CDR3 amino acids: CASSYHRDEQYF. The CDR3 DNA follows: TGTGCCAGCAGTTACCACCGGGACGAGCAGTACTTC.

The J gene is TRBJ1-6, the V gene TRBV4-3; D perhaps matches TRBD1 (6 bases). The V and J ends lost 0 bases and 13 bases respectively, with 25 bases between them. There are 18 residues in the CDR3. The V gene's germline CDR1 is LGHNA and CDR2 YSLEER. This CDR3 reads CASSQDDKDRSEIFPLHF. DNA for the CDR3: TGCGCCAGCAGCCAAGATGATAAAGACAGGTCTGAAATTTTTCCCCTCCACTTT.

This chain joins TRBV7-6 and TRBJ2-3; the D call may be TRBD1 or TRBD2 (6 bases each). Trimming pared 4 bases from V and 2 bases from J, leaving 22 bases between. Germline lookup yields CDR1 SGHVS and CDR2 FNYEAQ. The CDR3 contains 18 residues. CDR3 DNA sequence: TGTGCCAGCAGCTCCTACCCGGGTCGGGGGCAGAACACAGATACGCAGTATTTT. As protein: CASSSYPGRGQNTDTQYF.

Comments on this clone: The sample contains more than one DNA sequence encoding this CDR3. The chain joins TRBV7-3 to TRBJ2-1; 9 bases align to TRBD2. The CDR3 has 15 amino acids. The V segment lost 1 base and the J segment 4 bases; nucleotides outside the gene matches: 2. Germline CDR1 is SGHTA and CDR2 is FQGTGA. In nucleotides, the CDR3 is TGTGCCAGCAGCTTAATGGCGGGAGGGTACAATGAGCAGTTCTTC. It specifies CASSLMAGGYNEQFF.

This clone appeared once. The CDR3 coding sequence is TGTGCCAGCTCTCTCCGGGACAACGGGGATGAAAAACTGTTTTTT. Translating gives CASSLRDNGDEKLFF. The chain couples TRBV18 to TRBJ1-4, with a weak D call TRBD1 (6 bases). Germline loops: CDR1 KGHSH, CDR2 LQKENI. The CDR3 extends over 15 amino acids. V shed 6 bases and J shed 6 bases, with 17 bases lying between them.

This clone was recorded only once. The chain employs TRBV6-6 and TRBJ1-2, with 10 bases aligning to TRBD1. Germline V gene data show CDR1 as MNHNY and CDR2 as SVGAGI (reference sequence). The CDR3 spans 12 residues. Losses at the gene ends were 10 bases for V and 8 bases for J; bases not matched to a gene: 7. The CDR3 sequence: CAIPGTGEGYTF. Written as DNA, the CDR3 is TGTGCCATCCCCGGGACAGGGGAGGGCTACACCTTC.

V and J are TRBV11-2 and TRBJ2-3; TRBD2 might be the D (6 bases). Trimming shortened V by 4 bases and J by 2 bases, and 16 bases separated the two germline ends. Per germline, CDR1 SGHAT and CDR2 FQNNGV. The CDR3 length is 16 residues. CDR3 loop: CASSSRVGGYTDTQYF. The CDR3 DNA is TGTGCCAGCAGCTCCCGGGTGGGAGGATACACAGATACGCAGTATTTT. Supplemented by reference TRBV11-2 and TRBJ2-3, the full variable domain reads EAGVAQSPRYKIIEKRQSVAFWCNPISGHATLYWYQQILGQGPKLLIQFQNNGVVDDSQLPKDRFSAERLKGVDSTLKIQPAKLEDSAVYLCASSSRVGGYTDTQYFGPGTRLTVL.

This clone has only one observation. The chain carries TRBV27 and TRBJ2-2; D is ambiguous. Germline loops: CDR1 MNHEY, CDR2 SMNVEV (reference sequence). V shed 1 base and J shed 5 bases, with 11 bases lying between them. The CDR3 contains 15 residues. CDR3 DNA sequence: TGTGCCAGCAGTTTATTATCGCCGCAGACCGGGGAGCTGTTTTTT. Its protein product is CASSLLSPQTGELFF.

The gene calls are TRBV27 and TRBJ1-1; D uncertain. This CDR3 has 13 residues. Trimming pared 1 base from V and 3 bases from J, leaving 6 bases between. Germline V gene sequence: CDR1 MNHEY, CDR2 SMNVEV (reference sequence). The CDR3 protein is CASSLYLDTEAFF. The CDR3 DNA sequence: TGTGCCAGCAGTTTATACCTCGACACTGAAGCTTTCTTT.

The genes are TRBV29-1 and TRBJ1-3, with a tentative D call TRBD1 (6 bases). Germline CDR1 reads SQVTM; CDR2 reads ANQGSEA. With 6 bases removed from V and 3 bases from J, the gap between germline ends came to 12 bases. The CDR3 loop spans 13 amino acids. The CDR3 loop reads CSVLTGYGNTIYF. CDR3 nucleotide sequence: TGCAGCGTCCTGACAGGTTATGGAAACACCATATATTTT.

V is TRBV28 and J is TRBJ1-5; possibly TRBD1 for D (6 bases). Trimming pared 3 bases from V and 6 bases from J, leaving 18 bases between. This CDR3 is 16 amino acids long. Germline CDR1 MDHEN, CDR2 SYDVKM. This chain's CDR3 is CASSFRPGVIGQPQHF. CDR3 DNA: TGTGCCAGCAGTTTTCGTCCAGGGGTAATCGGTCAGCCCCAGCATTTT.

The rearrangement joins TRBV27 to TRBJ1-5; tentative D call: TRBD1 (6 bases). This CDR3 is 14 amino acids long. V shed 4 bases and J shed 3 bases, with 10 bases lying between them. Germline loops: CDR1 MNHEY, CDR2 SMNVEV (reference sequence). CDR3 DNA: TGTGCCAGCAGTTCAGGGGAGGACAATCAGCCCCAGCATTTT. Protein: CASSSGEDNQPQHF.